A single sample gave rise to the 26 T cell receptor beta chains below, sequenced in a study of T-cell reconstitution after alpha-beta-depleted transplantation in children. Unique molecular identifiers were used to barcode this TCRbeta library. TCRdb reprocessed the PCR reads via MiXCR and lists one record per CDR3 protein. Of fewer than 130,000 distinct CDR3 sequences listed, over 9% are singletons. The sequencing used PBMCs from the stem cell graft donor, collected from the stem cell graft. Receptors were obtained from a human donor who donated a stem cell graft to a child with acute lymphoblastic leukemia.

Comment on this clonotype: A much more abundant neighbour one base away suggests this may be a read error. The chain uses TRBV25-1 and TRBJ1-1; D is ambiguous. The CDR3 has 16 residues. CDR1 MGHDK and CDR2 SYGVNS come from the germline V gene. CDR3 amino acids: CSSSESLRAAGTEAFF. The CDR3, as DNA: TGTTCCAGCAGTGAATCTCTCCGGGCGGCGGGGACTGAAGCTTTCTTT.

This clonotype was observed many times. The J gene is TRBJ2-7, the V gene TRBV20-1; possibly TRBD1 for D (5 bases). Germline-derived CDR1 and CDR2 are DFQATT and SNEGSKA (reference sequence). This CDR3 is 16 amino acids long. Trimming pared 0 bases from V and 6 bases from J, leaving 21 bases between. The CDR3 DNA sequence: TGCAGTGCTAGAGAGGCAGCAGGGCCTAGGTTTGGCGAGCAGTACTTC. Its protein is CSAREAAGPRFGEQYF.

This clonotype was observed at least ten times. This chain's CDR3 is CASSYPPRTGEETQYF. CDR3 nucleotide sequence: TGTGCCAGCAGTTACCCCCCCCGGACAGGGGAAGAGACCCAGTACTTC. The chain employs TRBV6-5 and TRBJ2-5; TRBD1 matches at 9 bases. The trim removed 2 bases at V and 3 bases at J, leaving 7 bases unmatched. Germline CDR1 and CDR2: MNHEY and SVGAGI. The CDR3 consists of 16 residues.

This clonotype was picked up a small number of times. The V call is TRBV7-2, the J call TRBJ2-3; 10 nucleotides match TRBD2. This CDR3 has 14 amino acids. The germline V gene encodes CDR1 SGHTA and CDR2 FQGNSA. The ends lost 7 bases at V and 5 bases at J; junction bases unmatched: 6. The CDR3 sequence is CASKSGGAGDTQYF. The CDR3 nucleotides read TGTGCCAGCAAGAGCGGGGGGGCAGGAGATACGCAGTATTTT.

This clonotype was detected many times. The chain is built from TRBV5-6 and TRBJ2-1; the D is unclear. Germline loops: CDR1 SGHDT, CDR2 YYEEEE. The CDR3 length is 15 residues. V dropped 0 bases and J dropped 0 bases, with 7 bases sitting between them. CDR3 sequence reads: CASSLGRISYNEQFF. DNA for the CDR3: TGTGCCAGCAGCTTGGGGCGGATCTCCTACAATGAGCAGTTCTTC.

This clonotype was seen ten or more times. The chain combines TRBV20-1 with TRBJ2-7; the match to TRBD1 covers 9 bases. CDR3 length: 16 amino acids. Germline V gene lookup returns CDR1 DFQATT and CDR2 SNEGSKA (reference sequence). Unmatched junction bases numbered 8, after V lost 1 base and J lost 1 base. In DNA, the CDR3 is TGCAGTGCTAGAGCCACGTACAGGGGGCGATCCTACGAGCAGTACTTC. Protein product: CSARATYRGRSYEQYF.

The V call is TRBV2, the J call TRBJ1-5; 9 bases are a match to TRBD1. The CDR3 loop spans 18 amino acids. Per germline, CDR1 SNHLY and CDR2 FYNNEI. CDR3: CTFCPWDRVHQSWQPQHF. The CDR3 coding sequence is TGTACCTTCTGTCCCTGGGACAGGGTTCACCAAAGTTGGCAGCCCCAGCATTTT. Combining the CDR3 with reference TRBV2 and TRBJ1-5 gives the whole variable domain EPEVTQTPSHQVTQMGQEVILRCVPISNHLYFYWYRQILGQKVEFLVSFYNNEISEKSEIFDDQFSVERPDGSNFTLKIRSTKLEDSAMYFCTFCPWDRVHQSWQPQHFGDGTRLSIL.

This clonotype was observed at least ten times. CDR3 region: CASSSPAGGRETQYF. The CDR3 DNA is TGTGCCAGCAGCAGCCCTGCAGGGGGCAGGGAGACCCAGTACTTC. V gene TRBV21-1 combines with J gene TRBJ2-5; TRBD1 is taken as the D call from the table, unchecked against the DNA. TRBV21-1 is assigned pseudogene status. The CDR3 is made up of 15 amino acids.

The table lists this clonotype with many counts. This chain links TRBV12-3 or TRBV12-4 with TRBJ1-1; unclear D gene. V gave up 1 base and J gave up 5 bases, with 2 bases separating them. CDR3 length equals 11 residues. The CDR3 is CASSLETEAFF. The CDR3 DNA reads TGTGCCAGCAGTTTAGAAACTGAAGCTTTCTTT.

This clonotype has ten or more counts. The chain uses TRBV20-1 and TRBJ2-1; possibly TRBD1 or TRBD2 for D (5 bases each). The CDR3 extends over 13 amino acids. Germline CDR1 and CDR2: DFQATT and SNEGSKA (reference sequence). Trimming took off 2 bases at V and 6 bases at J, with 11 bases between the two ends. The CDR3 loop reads CSARFGGINEQFF. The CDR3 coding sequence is TGCAGTGCTAGATTTGGGGGAATCAATGAGCAGTTCTTC.

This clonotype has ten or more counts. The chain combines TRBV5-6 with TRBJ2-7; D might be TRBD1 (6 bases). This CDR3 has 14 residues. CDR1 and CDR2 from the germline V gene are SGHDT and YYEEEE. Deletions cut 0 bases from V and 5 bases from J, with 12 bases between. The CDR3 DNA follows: TGTGCCAGCAGCTTGGCAGGGGTGGTACACGAGCAGTACTTC. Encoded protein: CASSLAGVVHEQYF.

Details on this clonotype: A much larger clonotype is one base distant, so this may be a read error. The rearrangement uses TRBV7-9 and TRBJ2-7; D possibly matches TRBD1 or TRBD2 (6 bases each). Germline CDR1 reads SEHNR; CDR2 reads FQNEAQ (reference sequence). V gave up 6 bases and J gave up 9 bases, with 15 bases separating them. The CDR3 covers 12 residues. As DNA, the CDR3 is TGTGCCAGCAGTCAGCAGGGGACTTGGCAGTACTTC. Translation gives CASSQQGTWQYF.

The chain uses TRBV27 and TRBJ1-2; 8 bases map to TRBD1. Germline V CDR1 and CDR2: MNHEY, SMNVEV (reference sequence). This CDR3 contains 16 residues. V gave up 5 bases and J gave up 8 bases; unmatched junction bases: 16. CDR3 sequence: CASSQLPGTGLKGYTF. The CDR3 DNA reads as TGTGCCAGCAGTCAACTCCCTGGGACAGGATTAAAGGGCTACACCTTC.

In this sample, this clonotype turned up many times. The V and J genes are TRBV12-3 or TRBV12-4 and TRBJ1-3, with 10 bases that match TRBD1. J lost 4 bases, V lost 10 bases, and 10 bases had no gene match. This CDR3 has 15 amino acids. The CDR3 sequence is CATGRTGGIGNTIYF. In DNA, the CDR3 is TGTGCCACCGGACGGACAGGGGGGATAGGAAACACCATATATTTT.

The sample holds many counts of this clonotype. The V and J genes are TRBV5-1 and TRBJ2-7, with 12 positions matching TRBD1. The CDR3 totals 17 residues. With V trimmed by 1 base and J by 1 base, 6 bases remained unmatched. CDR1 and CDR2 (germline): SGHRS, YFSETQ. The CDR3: CASSLFGDRGQSYEQYF. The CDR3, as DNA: TGCGCCAGCAGCTTGTTCGGGGACAGGGGGCAATCCTACGAGCAGTACTTC.

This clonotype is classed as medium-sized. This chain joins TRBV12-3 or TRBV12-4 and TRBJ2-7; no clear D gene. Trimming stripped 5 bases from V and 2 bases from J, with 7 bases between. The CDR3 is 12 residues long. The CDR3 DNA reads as TGTGCCAGCAGTAGACGGGCCTACGAGCAGTACTTC. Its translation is CASSRRAYEQYF.

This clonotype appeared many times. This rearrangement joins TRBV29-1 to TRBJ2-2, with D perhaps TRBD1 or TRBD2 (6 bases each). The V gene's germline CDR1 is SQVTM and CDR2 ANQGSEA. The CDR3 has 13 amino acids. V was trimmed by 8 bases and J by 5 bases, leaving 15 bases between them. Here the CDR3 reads CSTIRGRTGELFF. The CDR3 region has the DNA TGCAGCACAATTAGGGGGAGGACCGGGGAGCTGTTTTTT.

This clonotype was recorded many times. CDR3 residues: CASSSTGLAGPGAFF. The CDR3 DNA follows: TGTGCCAGCAGTTCGACGGGACTAGCGGGCCCGGGCGCGTTCTTC. The chain is built from TRBV6-2 or TRBV6-3 and TRBJ2-1; 12 nucleotides align to TRBD2. Trimming at V came to 4 bases and at J to 15 bases, leaving 13 bases not matched to a gene. CDR3 length: 15 residues. Germline values: CDR1 MNHEY, CDR2 SVGEGT.

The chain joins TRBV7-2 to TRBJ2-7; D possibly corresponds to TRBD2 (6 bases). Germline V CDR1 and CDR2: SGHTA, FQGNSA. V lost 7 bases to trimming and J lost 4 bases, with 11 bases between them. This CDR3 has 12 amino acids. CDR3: CASKEAGYEQYF. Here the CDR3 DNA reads TGTGCCAGCAAGGAGGCGGGATACGAGCAGTACTTC. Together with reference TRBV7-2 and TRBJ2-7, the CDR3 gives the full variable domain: GAGVSQSPSNKVTEKGKDVELRCDPISGHTALYWYRQSLGQGLEFLIYFQGNSAPDKSGLPSDRFSAERTGGSVSTLTIQRTQQEDSAVYLCASKEAGYEQYFGPGTRLTVT.

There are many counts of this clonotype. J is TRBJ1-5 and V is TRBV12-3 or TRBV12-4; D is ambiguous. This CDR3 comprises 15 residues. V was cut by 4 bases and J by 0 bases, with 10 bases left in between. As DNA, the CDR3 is TGTGCCAGCAGTTCCAAGGGTTATAGCAATCAGCCCCAGCATTTT. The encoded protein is CASSSKGYSNQPQHF.

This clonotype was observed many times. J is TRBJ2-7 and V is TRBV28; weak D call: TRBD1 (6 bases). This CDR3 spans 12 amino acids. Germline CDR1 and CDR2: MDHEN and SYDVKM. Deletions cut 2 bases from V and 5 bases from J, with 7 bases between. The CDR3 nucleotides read TGTGCCAGCAGTTTAAACAGGGACGAGCAGTACTTC. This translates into CASSLNRDEQYF.

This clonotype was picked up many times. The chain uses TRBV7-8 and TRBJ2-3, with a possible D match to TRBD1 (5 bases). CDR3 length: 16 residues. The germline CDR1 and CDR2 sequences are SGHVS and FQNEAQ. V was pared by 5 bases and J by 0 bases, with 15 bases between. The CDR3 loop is CASSRHDRPSTDTQYF. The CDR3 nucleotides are TGTGCCAGCAGCCGCCATGACAGACCTAGCACAGATACGCAGTATTTT.

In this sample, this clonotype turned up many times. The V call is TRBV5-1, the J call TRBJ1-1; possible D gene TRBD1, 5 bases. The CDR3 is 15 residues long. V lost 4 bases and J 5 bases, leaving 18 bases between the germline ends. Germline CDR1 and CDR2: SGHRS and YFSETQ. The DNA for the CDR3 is TGCGCCAGCAGCCCCAACTCGATCGGGGGAACTGAAGCTTTCTTT. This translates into CASSPNSIGGTEAFF.

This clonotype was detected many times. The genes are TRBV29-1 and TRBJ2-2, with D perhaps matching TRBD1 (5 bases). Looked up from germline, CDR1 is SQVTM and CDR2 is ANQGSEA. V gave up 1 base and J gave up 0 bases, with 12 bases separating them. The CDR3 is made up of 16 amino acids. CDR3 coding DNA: TGCAGCGTTGAAGTTTGGGGCAGGGCGAACACCGGGGAGCTGTTTTTT. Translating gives CSVEVWGRANTGELFF.

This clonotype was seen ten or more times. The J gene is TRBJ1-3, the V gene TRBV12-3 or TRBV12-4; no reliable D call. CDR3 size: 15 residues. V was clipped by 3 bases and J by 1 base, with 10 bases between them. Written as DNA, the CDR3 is TGTGCCAGCAGTTTCGCTATGGAGTCTGGAAACACCATATATTTT. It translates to CASSFAMESGNTIYF.

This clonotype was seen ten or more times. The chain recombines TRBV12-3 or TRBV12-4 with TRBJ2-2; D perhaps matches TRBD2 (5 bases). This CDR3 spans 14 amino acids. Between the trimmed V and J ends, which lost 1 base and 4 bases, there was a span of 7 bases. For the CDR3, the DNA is TGTGCCAGCAGTTTAGGACTACCCACCGGGGAGCTGTTTTTT. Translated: CASSLGLPTGELFF.